This T cell receptor beta chain is from a study of cytomegalovirus exposure and HLA in healthy donors. General observations from the study: A later analysis showed HLA-associated TCR beta chains outstripping equally common others in clonal expansion.

PCR used 60 Vbeta primers and 13 Jbeta primers. The data were produced by immunoSEQ multiplex PCR, yet TCRdb's version contains in-frame clones alone and is incomplete. Counted here are fewer than 150,000 clones, about 78% occurring once; the ten biggest clones make up about 7.8%. A single count supports this clone. Its target is unknown. The CDR3 consists of 15 residues. V dropped 5 bases and J dropped 1 base, with 16 bases sitting between them. The germline CDR1 and CDR2 sequences are SGHDT and YYEEEE. Input material: PBMCs. The rearrangement joins TRBV5-6 to TRBJ2-7, with D possibly matching TRBD1 (6 bases). The origin of this receptor is a woman aged 40-49 years in good health and CMV-seropositive. The CDR3 nucleotides read TGTGCCAGCAGTCCCCGAGGAAGGGGGTCCTACGAGCAGTACTTC. Its protein product is CASSPRGRGSYEQYF. The full variable domain, its missing parts supplied by reference TRBV5-6 and TRBJ2-7, is DAGVTQSPTHLIKTRGQQVTLRCSPKSGHDTVSWYQQALGQGPQFIFQYYEEEERQRGNFPDRFSGHQFPNYSSELNVNALLLGDSALYLCASSPRGRGSYEQYFGPGTRLTVT.